Following are 26 T cell receptor beta chains from one sample sequenced in a study of T cells in Graves' hyperthyroidism and ophthalmopathy. Using RNA transcripts as the source, TCR beta CDR3 regions were amplified. Carried out on the TCR CDR3, a first-round RT-PCR used the HTBI primer set. MiXCR, run by TCRdb on the multiplex PCR reads, gives a single entry per CDR3 protein. The repertoire holds 700,000 or so distinct CDR3 sequences, with 16% as singletons. Specimen: blood. The receptors were sampled from a man younger than 30 with Graves' hyperthyroidism.

This clonotype occurred a few times. The chain is built from TRBV2 and TRBJ1-5; D is uncertain. Germline V gene sequence: CDR1 SNHLY, CDR2 FYNNEI. CDR3 length equals 14 residues. V was clipped by 3 bases and J by 2 bases, with 8 bases between them. The CDR3 sequence is CASSDGLGNQPQHF. Here the CDR3 DNA reads TGTGCCAGCAGTGATGGGTTAGGCAATCAGCCCCAGCATTTT.

This chain connects TRBV6-5 to TRBJ1-2; D might be TRBD1 (6 bases). CDR3 length: 15 residues. CDR1 is MNHEY, CDR2 SVGAGI, per germline. V lost 0 bases, J lost 4 bases, and 12 bases lay in between. In nucleotides, the CDR3 is TGTGCCAGCAGTTACTCGGATCGAGGGGGCTATGGCTACACCTTC. Translating it yields CASSYSDRGGYGYTF.

The chain links TRBV20-1 to TRBJ1-4; 8 bases match TRBD1. Germline trimming cut 3 bases from V and 5 bases from J; bases unmatched to any gene: 11. CDR1 DFQATT and CDR2 SNEGSKA come from the germline V gene (reference sequence). This CDR3 is 16 amino acids long. The CDR3 DNA reads TGCAGTGCTAGTCGTGACAGGGGACGAACGAATGAAAAACTGTTTTTT. It specifies CSASRDRGRTNEKLFF.

The chain combines TRBV4-1 with TRBJ1-1; the D is unclear. Trimming took off 4 bases at V and 1 base at J, with 13 bases between the two ends. The CDR3 is 15 residues long. Per the germline V gene, CDR1 is MGHRA and CDR2 is YSYEKL. This CDR3 reads CASSPAAVKNTEAFF. DNA for the CDR3: TGCGCCAGCAGCCCTGCCGCGGTGAAGAACACTGAAGCTTTCTTT.

This clonotype has only a few counts. The V and J genes are TRBV6-5 and TRBJ2-7; 8 bases fit TRBD1. Germline loops: CDR1 MNHEY, CDR2 SVGAGI. Trimming at V came to 0 bases and at J to 6 bases, leaving 10 bases not matched to a gene. CDR3 length: 16 amino acids. The CDR3 region has the DNA TGTGCCAGCAGTTACTCGGGCAGGGGGCTTAGTGGCGAGCAGTACTTC. Translating it yields CASSYSGRGLSGEQYF.

The chain carries TRBV20-1 and TRBJ2-5, with 8 nucleotides matching TRBD2. The CDR3 spans 14 residues. Per the germline V gene, CDR1 is DFQATT and CDR2 is SNEGSKA (reference sequence). Losses at the gene ends were 6 bases for V and 0 bases for J; bases not matched to a gene: 6. CDR3 DNA sequence: TGCAGTGCGAGGGGACTAGAGTACCAAGAGACCCAGTACTTC. Its protein product is CSARGLEYQETQYF.

This clonotype was seen a handful of times. The chain has TRBV4-3 and TRBJ2-7, with D tentatively TRBD2 (6 bases). The CDR3 loop spans 16 amino acids. V dropped 1 base and J dropped 0 bases, with 13 bases sitting between them. CDR1 and CDR2 from the germline V gene are LGHNA and YSLEER. As DNA, the CDR3 is TGCGCCAGCAGCCAAGGATCCAGCGGGTTCTCCTACGAGCAGTACTTC. This codes for CASSQGSSGFSYEQYF.

V is TRBV4-2 and J is TRBJ1-5, with TRBD1 matching 9 bases. Trimming took 0 bases from V and 5 from J; bases not matched to a gene: 5. The CDR3 has 16 residues. Germline lookup yields CDR1 LGHNA and CDR2 YNFKEQ. The CDR3 loop reads CASSQELQGAHQPQHF. CDR3 nucleotide sequence: TGTGCCAGCAGCCAAGAATTACAGGGGGCTCATCAGCCCCAGCATTTT.

CDR3 sequence (DNA): TGTGCCAGCAGCCAAGGAAATCCCTATGGCTACACCTTC. Encoded protein: CASSQGNPYGYTF. V is TRBV3-1 and J is TRBJ1-2, with unresolved D. The V and J ends lost 1 base and 4 bases respectively, with 7 bases between them. The CDR3 extends over 13 amino acids. Germline values: CDR1 LGHDT, CDR2 YNNKEL (reference sequence). The variable domain in full, completed from reference TRBV3-1 and TRBJ1-2, reads DTAVSQTPKYLVTQMGNDKSIKCEQNLGHDTMYWYKQDSKKFLKIMFSYNNKELIINETVPNRFSPKSPDKAHLNLHINSLELGDSAVYFCASSQGNPYGYTFGSGTRLTVV.

V gene TRBV5-1 combines with J gene TRBJ2-7; D uncertain. Deletions cut 2 bases from V and 3 bases from J, with 18 bases between. The CDR3 consists of 16 residues. Germline V gene data show CDR1 as SGHRS and CDR2 as YFSETQ. The CDR3 reads CASSFSQVLAGYEQYF. CDR3 in DNA: TGCGCCAGCAGCTTTTCCCAAGTCTTAGCAGGCTACGAGCAGTACTTC.

As for this clonotype: The junction and the germline gene differ at one end; a read error may be behind it. The V and J genes are TRBV27 and TRBJ1-6, with a weak D call TRBD1 (6 bases). The CDR3 has 15 residues. Germline values: CDR1 MNHEY, CDR2 SMNVEV (reference sequence). CDR3 sequence: CASKDRTEGNSPPHF. In nucleotides, the CDR3 is TGTGCCAGCAAGGACAGAACGGAGGGGAATTCACCCCCCCACTTT.

This clonotype was counted only a few times. The gene calls are TRBV28 and TRBJ1-5, with D uncertain. The germline V gene encodes CDR1 MDHEN and CDR2 SYDVKM. CDR3 size: 18 residues. Trimming shortened V by 2 bases and J by 0 bases, and 17 bases separated the two germline ends. This CDR3 reads CASSLLGRWRYSNQPQHF. The CDR3 DNA reads TGTGCCAGCAGTTTACTCGGCAGGTGGCGGTATAGCAATCAGCCCCAGCATTTT.

The chain joins TRBV6-5 to TRBJ1-5; 9 bases are shared with TRBD1. Unmatched junction bases numbered 4, after V lost 5 bases and J lost 5 bases. CDR1 and CDR2 from the germline V gene are MNHEY and SVGAGI. The CDR3 loop spans 14 amino acids. The CDR3 sequence: CASSNRDRDQPQHF. The CDR3, as DNA: TGTGCCAGCAGTAACCGGGACAGGGATCAGCCCCAGCATTTT.

This clonotype was found a few times. J is TRBJ1-4 and V is TRBV4-1; TRBD1 is a possible D gene (5 bases). The CDR3 runs to 13 residues. The germline gives CDR1 MGHRA, CDR2 YSYEKL. Trimming stripped 8 bases from V and 4 bases from J, with 11 bases between. DNA of the CDR3: TGCGCCAGCCGCCGGGGACGTAATGAAAAACTGTTTTTT. Residues: CASRRGRNEKLFF.

This clonotype was recorded many times. The chain recombines TRBV30 with TRBJ2-2, with D perhaps matching TRBD1 (5 bases). Trimming cost V 3 bases and J 4 bases, with 12 bases left between them. The germline V gene has CDR1 GTSNPN and CDR2 SVGIG (reference sequence). This CDR3 has 14 amino acids. DNA of the CDR3: TGTGCCTGGAGACGGCAGGGAACCACCGGGGAGCTGTTTTTT. Protein: CAWRRQGTTGELFF. Drawing the rest from reference TRBV30 and TRBJ2-2, the complete variable domain is SQTIHQWPATLVQPVGSPLSLECTVEGTSNPNLYWYRQAAGRGLQLLFYSVGIGQISSEVPQNLSASRPQDRQFILSSKKLLLSDSGFYLCAWRRQGTTGELFFGEGSRLTVL.

This clonotype was detected only a few times. This chain links TRBV18 with TRBJ1-3; tentative D call: TRBD1 (5 bases). V was clipped by 3 bases and J by 0 bases, with 12 bases between them. CDR3 size: 16 residues. CDR1 and CDR2 from the germline V gene are KGHSH and LQKENI. As DNA, the CDR3 is TGTGCCAGCTCACCTCGCGGGGCGAACTCTGGAAACACCATATATTTT. As protein: CASSPRGANSGNTIYF.

This clonotype was recorded a few times. The chain combines TRBV5-1 with TRBJ2-7; either TRBD1 or TRBD2 may fit D (6 bases each). Germline V gives CDR1 SGHRS, CDR2 YFSETQ. The CDR3 covers 14 residues. V lost 1 base, J lost 2 bases, and 10 bases lay in between. The DNA of the CDR3 is TGCGCCAGCAGCTTGCGGGGGCCGGCCTACGAGCAGTACTTC. Translated, it gives CASSLRGPAYEQYF.

This clonotype was found many times. The DNA for the CDR3 is TGTGCCAGCAGTGCAGGGACTAGCGGGATCGGCGAGCAGTACTTC. Translation gives CASSAGTSGIGEQYF. The chain uses TRBV6-1 and TRBJ2-7; 13 bases map to TRBD2. Germline loops: CDR1 MNHNS, CDR2 SASEGT. Unmatched junction bases numbered 6, after V lost 4 bases and J lost 6 bases. The CDR3 sequence is 15 residues long.

The table lists this clonotype with many counts. The rearrangement uses TRBV5-5 and TRBJ2-7, with TRBD2 matching over 10 bases. The CDR3 length is 15 residues. The V segment lost 5 bases and the J segment 0 bases; nucleotides outside the gene matches: 5. Germline V gene sequence: CDR1 SGHKS, CDR2 YYEKEE (reference sequence). CDR3 in DNA: TGTGCCAGCAGTTCGACTAGCGGGCACTCCTACGAGCAGTACTTC. It specifies CASSSTSGHSYEQYF.

The chain carries TRBV7-2 and TRBJ2-1, with TRBD2 matching over 7 bases. Germline V gene lookup returns CDR1 SGHTA and CDR2 FQGNSA. This CDR3 comprises 18 residues. V dropped 2 bases and J dropped 3; count of bases not matched to a gene: 13. CDR3 sequence (DNA): TGTGCCAGCAGCTTAATGCTACTGGCGGGAGATTTCTACAATGAGCAGTTCTTC. Translated: CASSLMLLAGDFYNEQFF.

This clonotype came up a few times. J is TRBJ2-3 and V is TRBV7-9; 13 nucleotides match TRBD2. The trim removed 5 bases at V and 2 bases at J, leaving 4 bases unmatched. Germline CDR1 reads SEHNR; CDR2 reads FQNEAQ (reference sequence). This CDR3 region has 16 residues. CDR3 nucleotides: TGTGCCAGCAGCCAAGGACTAGCGGGAGACACAGATACGCAGTATTTT. Encoded protein: CASSQGLAGDTDTQYF.

This rearrangement joins TRBV19 to TRBJ1-2; 8 bases align to TRBD1. The CDR3 sequence is 13 residues long. Unmatched junction bases numbered 7, after V lost 3 bases and J lost 10 bases. Germline V gives CDR1 LNHDA, CDR2 SQIVND (reference sequence). CDR3 residues: CASSISGQADYTF. The CDR3 DNA sequence: TGTGCCAGTAGTATCTCGGGACAGGCCGACTACACCTTC.

In its sample, this clonotype was seen many times. This rearrangement joins TRBV2 to TRBJ1-1; no reliable D call. Germline V CDR1 and CDR2: SNHLY, FYNNEI. The CDR3 is 14 residues long. The V gene lost 6 bases and the J gene lost 1 base, with 12 bases spanning the gap. The CDR3 loop is CASRADLGNTEAFF. The CDR3, as DNA: TGTGCCAGCAGAGCCGACCTTGGGAACACTGAAGCTTTCTTT.

This clonotype turned up a few times. V is TRBV12-3 or TRBV12-4 and J is TRBJ2-2; D is uncertain. V was trimmed by 5 bases and J by 3 bases, leaving 7 bases between them. This CDR3 spans 13 amino acids. The DNA of the CDR3 is TGTGCCAGCAGTCCGTGGGACACCGGGGAGCTGTTTTTT. As protein: CASSPWDTGELFF.

This clonotype was detected ten times or more. The V call is TRBV5-1, the J call TRBJ2-1, with 8 bases fitting TRBD1. The CDR3 is made up of 15 amino acids. The V segment lost 2 bases and the J segment 3 bases; nucleotides outside the gene matches: 4. The V gene's germline CDR1 is SGHRS and CDR2 YFSETQ. CDR3 bases: TGCGCCAGCAGCTTAAGACAGGGGAACTACAATGAGCAGTTCTTC. Translation gives CASSLRQGNYNEQFF.

The chain combines TRBV3-1 with TRBJ2-1; D gene uncertain. CDR1 is LGHDT, CDR2 YNNKEL, per germline (reference sequence). The CDR3 has 15 amino acids. The V end was cut by 1 base, the J end by 7 bases, with 14 bases between. CDR3 sequence reads: CASSQGYRERNEQFF. CDR3 DNA sequence: TGTGCCAGCAGCCAAGGGTATAGGGAAAGGAATGAGCAGTTCTTC.